A single sample gave rise to the 2 T cell receptor beta chains below, sequenced in a study of shared clonotypes between healthy human individuals. Repertoires were generated with immunoSEQ multiplex PCR, while TCRdb's copy carries only in-frame clones and drops some. The sample lists millions of clones; approximately 92% were seen once. Sequenced: naive CD4+ T cells sorted from blood. Subset denoted: CD45RA+ positively selected. The receptors come from a man aged 18 to 30 in good health.

V is TRBV2 and J is TRBJ1-2; 10 bases fit TRBD1. Germline trimming cut 5 bases from V and 4 bases from J; bases unmatched to any gene: 7. The CDR3 is 15 residues long. The germline gives CDR1 SNHLY, CDR2 FYNNEI. CDR3 DNA: TGTGCCAGCAGTCTGGACAGGGGGGAGATCTATGGCTACACCTTC. Amino acids: CASSLDRGEIYGYTF.

J is TRBJ2-7 and V is TRBV6-5; a possible D gene is TRBD2 (6 bases). Trimming cost V 6 bases and J 4 bases, with 10 bases left between them. The germline CDR1 and CDR2 sequences are MNHEY and SVGAGI. CDR3 length: 12 amino acids. The CDR3 region has the DNA TGTGCCAGCAGCTATGCGGGGTACGAGCAGTACTTC. This sequence encodes CASSYAGYEQYF.